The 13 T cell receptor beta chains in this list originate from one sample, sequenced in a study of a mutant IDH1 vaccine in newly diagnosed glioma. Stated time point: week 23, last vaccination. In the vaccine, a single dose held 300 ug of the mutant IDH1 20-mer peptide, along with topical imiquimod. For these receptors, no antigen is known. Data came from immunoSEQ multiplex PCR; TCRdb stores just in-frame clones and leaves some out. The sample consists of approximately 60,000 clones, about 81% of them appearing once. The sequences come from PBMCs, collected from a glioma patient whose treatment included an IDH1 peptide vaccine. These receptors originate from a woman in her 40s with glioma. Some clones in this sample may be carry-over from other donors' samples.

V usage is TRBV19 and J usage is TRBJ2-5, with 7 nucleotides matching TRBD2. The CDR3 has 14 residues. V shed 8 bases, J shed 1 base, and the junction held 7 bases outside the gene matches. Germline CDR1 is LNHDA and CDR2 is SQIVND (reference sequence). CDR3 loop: CASSQRGSQETQYF. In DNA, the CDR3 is TGTGCCAGTTCTCAGCGGGGCTCCCAAGAGACCCAGTACTTC.

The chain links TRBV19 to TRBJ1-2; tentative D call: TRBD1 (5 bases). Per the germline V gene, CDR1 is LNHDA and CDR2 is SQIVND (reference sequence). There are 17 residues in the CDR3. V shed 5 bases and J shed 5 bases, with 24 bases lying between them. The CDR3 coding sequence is TGTGCCAGTAGTCCGACTGGGGACGGGATCTTCGGGTATGGCTACACCTTC. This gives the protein CASSPTGDGIFGYGYTF.

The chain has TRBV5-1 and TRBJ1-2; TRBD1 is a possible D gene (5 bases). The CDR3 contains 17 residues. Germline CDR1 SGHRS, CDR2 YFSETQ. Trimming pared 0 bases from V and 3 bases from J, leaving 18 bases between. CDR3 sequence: CASSLGGLEGSHYGYTF. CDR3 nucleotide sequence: TGCGCCAGCAGCTTGGGAGGTTTGGAGGGGAGTCACTATGGCTACACCTTC.

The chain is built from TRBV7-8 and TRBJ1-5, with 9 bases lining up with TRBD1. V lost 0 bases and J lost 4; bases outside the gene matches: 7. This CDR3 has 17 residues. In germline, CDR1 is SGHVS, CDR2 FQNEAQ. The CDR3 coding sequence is TGTGCCAGCAGCTTAGCGTGGGGACAGGGTAAAAATCAGCCCCAGCATTTT. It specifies CASSLAWGQGKNQPQHF.

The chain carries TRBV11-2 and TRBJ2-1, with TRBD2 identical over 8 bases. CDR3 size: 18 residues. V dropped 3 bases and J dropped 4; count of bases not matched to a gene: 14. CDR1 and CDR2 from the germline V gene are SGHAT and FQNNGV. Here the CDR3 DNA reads TGTGCCAGCAGCTTCACCATCCCCGCGGGGGGCCAATACAATGAGCAGTTCTTC. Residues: CASSFTIPAGGQYNEQFF.

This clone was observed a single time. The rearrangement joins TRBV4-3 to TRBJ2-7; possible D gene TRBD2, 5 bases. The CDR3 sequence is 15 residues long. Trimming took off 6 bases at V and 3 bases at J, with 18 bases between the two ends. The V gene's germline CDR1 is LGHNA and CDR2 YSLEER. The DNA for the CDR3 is TGCGCCAGCAGTTCCGGGATCCTGTATCGCTACGAGCAGTACTTC. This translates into CASSSGILYRYEQYF.

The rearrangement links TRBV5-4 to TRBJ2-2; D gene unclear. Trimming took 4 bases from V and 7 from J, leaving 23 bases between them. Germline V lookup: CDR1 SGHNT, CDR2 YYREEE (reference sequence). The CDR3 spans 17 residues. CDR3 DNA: TGTGCCAGCAGCCCCGGAGCGACGGGCTCGAGAAACGGGGAGCTGTTTTTT. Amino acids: CASSPGATGSRNGELFF.

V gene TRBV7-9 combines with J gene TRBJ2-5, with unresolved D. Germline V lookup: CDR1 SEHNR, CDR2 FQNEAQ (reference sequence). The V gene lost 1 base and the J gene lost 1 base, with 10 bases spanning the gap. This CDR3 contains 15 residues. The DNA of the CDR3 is TGTGCCAGCAGCTTAGAGCTAGACCCCCAAGAGACCCAGTACTTC. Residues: CASSLELDPQETQYF.

The CDR3 is CASSYSWEGGYGYTF. For the CDR3, the DNA is TGTGCCAGCAGTTACTCGTGGGAGGGGGGCTATGGCTACACCTTC. The chain recombines TRBV6-5 with TRBJ1-2; weak D call: TRBD1 (6 bases). The CDR3 has 15 amino acids. Deletions cut 0 bases from V and 4 bases from J, with 12 bases between. Germline V gene sequence: CDR1 MNHEY, CDR2 SVGAGI.

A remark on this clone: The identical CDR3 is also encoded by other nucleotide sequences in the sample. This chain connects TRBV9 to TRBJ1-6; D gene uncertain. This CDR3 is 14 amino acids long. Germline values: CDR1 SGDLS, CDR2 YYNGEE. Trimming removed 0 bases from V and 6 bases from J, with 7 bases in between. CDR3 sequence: CASSVEGFNSPLHF. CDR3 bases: TGTGCCAGCAGCGTAGAAGGGTTTAATTCACCCCTCCACTTT.

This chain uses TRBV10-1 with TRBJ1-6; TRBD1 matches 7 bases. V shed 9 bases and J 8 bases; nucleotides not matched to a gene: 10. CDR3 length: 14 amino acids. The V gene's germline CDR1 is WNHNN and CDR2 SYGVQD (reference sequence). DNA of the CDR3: TGCGCCAGTTCTTTCGGGACAGAAGATTCACCCCTCCACTTT. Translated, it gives CASSFGTEDSPLHF.

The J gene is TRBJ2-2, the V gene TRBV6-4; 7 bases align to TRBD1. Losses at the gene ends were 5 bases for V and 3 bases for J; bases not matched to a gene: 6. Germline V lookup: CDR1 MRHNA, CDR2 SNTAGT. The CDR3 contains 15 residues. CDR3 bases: TGTGCCAGCAGTCTGGGACAGACCCACACCGGGGAGCTGTTTTTT. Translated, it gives CASSLGQTHTGELFF.

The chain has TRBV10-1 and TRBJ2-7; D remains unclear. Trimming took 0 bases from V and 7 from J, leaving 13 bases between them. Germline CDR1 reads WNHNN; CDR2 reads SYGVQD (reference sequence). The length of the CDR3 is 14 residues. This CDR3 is CASSESGSLREQYF. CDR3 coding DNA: TGCGCCAGCAGTGAGTCTGGTAGCTTACGTGAGCAGTACTTC.